This passage covers 17 T cell receptor beta chains from one sample sequenced in a study of radiation and T cells in renal cell carcinoma. The time point: baseline pretreatment blood. The treatment was: 15 Gy SBRT to primary tumor, nephrectomy 4 weeks later. Method: immunoSEQ multiplex PCR; TCRdb's copy keeps in-frame clones and lacks some. The sample carries approximately 150,000 clones, 75% to 90% recorded once. The sample consisted of blood, taken from a patient whose treatment included radiotherapy and nephrectomy. These receptor sequences come from a woman between 50 and 59 years old with renal cell carcinoma.

The chain carries TRBV28 and TRBJ2-3; D remains unclear. Germline V gene data show CDR1 as MDHEN and CDR2 as SYDVKM. Between the trimmed V and J ends, which lost 2 bases and 0 bases, there was a span of 9 bases. The length of the CDR3 is 15 residues. DNA of the CDR3: TGTGCCAGCAGTTTAGGCCTCGCTAGCACAGATACGCAGTATTTT. Translation gives CASSLGLASTDTQYF.

CDR3: CASSQTGLYGYTF. For the CDR3, the DNA is TGTGCCAGCAGCCAAACAGGGTTGTATGGCTACACCTTC. The V gene is TRBV9, the J gene TRBJ1-2; tentatively, D is TRBD1 (6 bases). CDR1 and CDR2 (germline): SGDLS, YYNGEE. CDR3 length: 13 amino acids. V was cut by 4 bases and J by 5 bases, with 12 bases left in between. Looking up the rest from reference TRBV9 and TRBJ1-2 gives the full variable domain: DSGVTQTPKHLITATGQRVTLRCSPRSGDLSVYWYQQSLDQGLQFLIQYYNGEERAKGNILERFSAQQFPDLHSELNLSSLELGDSALYFCASSQTGLYGYTFGSGTRLTVV.

This sequence joins TRBV5-1 and TRBJ1-3; perhaps TRBD1 as D (6 bases). Between the trimmed V and J ends, which lost 1 base and 4 bases, there was a span of 12 bases. The CDR3 is 15 residues long. The V gene's germline CDR1 is SGHRS and CDR2 YFSETQ. The chain's CDR3 is CASSLLGARGNTIYF. CDR3 nucleotide sequence: TGCGCCAGCAGCTTGTTGGGGGCAAGAGGAAACACCATATATTTT. The variable domain in full, completed from reference TRBV5-1 and TRBJ1-3, reads KAGVTQTPRYLIKTRGQQVTLSCSPISGHRSVSWYQQTPGQGLQFLFEYFSETQRNKGNFPGRFSGRQFSNSRSEMNVSTLELGDSALYLCASSLLGARGNTIYFGEGSWLTVV.

This clone showed up many times. The chain is built from TRBV25-1 and TRBJ1-1; D gene unclear. V lost 7 bases and J lost 1, with 16 bases in between. The CDR3 length is 15 residues. Per the germline V gene, CDR1 is MGHDK and CDR2 is SYGVNS. Here the CDR3 reads CASKVGGLENTEAFF. CDR3 nucleotide sequence: TGTGCCAGCAAGGTGGGAGGGTTAGAGAACACTGAAGCTTTCTTT.

The V and J genes are TRBV6-5 and TRBJ1-5; D gene unclear. This CDR3 region has 13 residues. The germline V and J ends were trimmed by 0 bases and 7 bases, with 7 bases remaining between them. The V gene's germline CDR1 is MNHEY and CDR2 SVGAGI. The CDR3 bases are TGTGCCAGCAGTTACTCGGCCAGCCAGCCCCAGCATTTT. Its protein is CASSYSASQPQHF.

The chain joins TRBV28 to TRBJ1-1; no clear D. Germline lookup yields CDR1 MDHEN and CDR2 SYDVKM. This CDR3 has 13 amino acids. The ends were cut back, 2 bases at V and 7 bases at J, with 11 bases in the middle. The CDR3, as DNA: TGTGCCAGCAGTTTAACCCCTGGGGTTGAAGCTTTCTTT. Its translation is CASSLTPGVEAFF.

V gene TRBV18 combines with J gene TRBJ2-7, with TRBD2 matching 8 bases. J lost 2 bases, V lost 3 bases, and 6 bases had no gene match. This CDR3 has 15 amino acids. Germline assignment: CDR1 KGHSH and CDR2 LQKENI. The CDR3 DNA is TGTGCCAGCTCACCTCTAGCGGGTCACACCTACGAGCAGTACTTC. This sequence encodes CASSPLAGHTYEQYF. The variable domain in full, completed from reference TRBV18 and TRBJ2-7, reads NAGVMQNPRHLVRRRGQEARLRCSPMKGHSHVYWYRQLPEEGLKFMVYLQKENIIDESGMPKERFSAEFPKEGPSILRIQQVVRGDSAAYFCASSPLAGHTYEQYFGPGTRLTVT.

This clone was counted a single time. The rearrangement uses TRBV13 and TRBJ2-3; D may correspond to TRBD1 or TRBD2 (6 bases each). The V end was cut by 4 bases, the J end by 3 bases, with 17 bases between. The length of the CDR3 is 16 residues. Germline V gene data show CDR1 as PRHDT and CDR2 as FYEKMQ (reference sequence). CDR3 nucleotide sequence: TGTGCCAGCAGCTCCTACGGGGGCCTCAAAACAGATACGCAGTATTTT. Its protein is CASSSYGGLKTDTQYF.

This clone occurred a few times. The chain has TRBV15 and TRBJ1-4; the D gene is possibly TRBD1 (5 bases). The CDR3 contains 16 residues. Germline V lookup: CDR1 LNHNV, CDR2 YYDKDF (reference sequence). The ends were cut back, 0 bases at V and 8 bases at J, with 16 bases in the middle. The CDR3 loop is CATSRDRGIEYEKLFF. The CDR3 bases are TGTGCCACCAGCAGAGATCGGGGGATTGAATACGAAAAACTGTTTTTT.

The V gene is TRBV7-9, the J gene TRBJ2-6; D uncertain. The CDR3 has 16 residues. Germline V CDR1 and CDR2: SEHNR, FQNEAQ (reference sequence). The ends were cut back, 5 bases at V and 0 bases at J, with 11 bases in the middle. CDR3 nucleotides: TGTGCCAGCAGCCCTAGTATAGTCTCTGGGGCCAACGTCCTGACTTTC. Translated: CASSPSIVSGANVLTF.

This clone was seen only once. V usage is TRBV9 and J usage is TRBJ2-7, with 11 bases matching TRBD2. From germline, CDR1 is SGDLS and CDR2 YYNGEE. The CDR3 sequence is 16 residues long. Losses at the gene ends were 4 bases for V and 2 bases for J; bases not matched to a gene: 8. CDR3 in DNA: TGTGCCAGCAGCAACACCGGGACTAGCGGTGCCTACGAGCAGTACTTC. This gives the protein CASSNTGTSGAYEQYF.

The chain carries TRBV2 and TRBJ2-1; D gene unclear. Germline lookup yields CDR1 SNHLY and CDR2 FYNNEI. The CDR3 has 15 amino acids. With 6 bases removed from V and 0 bases from J, the gap between germline ends came to 12 bases. For the CDR3, the DNA is TGTGCCAGCAGCCCCTGGAAGAGCTCCTACAATGAGCAGTTCTTC. It specifies CASSPWKSSYNEQFF.

The gene calls are TRBV4-3 and TRBJ2-7; D is unresolved. This CDR3 has 13 amino acids. Germline V gives CDR1 LGHNA, CDR2 YSLEER. V lost 0 bases and J 7 bases, leaving 10 bases between the germline ends. This chain's CDR3 is CASSQDSRVEQYF. In DNA form, the CDR3 reads TGCGCCAGCAGCCAAGATTCACGGGTAGAGCAGTACTTC.

The chain combines TRBV7-2 with TRBJ2-3; 8 bases agree with TRBD1. The V and J ends lost 5 bases and 6 bases, in that order; junction bases with no gene match: 13. The CDR3 has 16 residues. CDR1 SGHTA and CDR2 FQGNSA come from the germline V gene. The CDR3 protein is CASSPRTGMRGDTQYF. CDR3 coding DNA: TGTGCCAGCAGCCCGCGGACAGGGATGAGAGGCGATACGCAGTATTTT.

The gene calls are TRBV4-1 and TRBJ2-7; D unresolved. CDR1 MGHRA and CDR2 YSYEKL come from the germline V gene. V was pared by 4 bases and J by 5 bases, with 15 bases between. CDR3 length equals 14 residues. The CDR3 protein is CASSRTSANHEQYF. The CDR3 nucleotides are TGCGCCAGCAGCCGAACCTCAGCAAACCACGAGCAGTACTTC.

There are a few counts of this clone. Other DNA sequences in the sample encode the same CDR3. The chain carries TRBV2 and TRBJ1-1; D gene unclear. With 5 bases removed from V and 1 base from J, the gap between germline ends came to 5 bases. The CDR3 extends over 12 amino acids. Germline V gives CDR1 SNHLY, CDR2 FYNNEI. In DNA, the CDR3 is TGTGCCAGCAGTAAGACGAACACTGAAGCTTTCTTT. Translating gives CASSKTNTEAFF.

The chain couples TRBV27 to TRBJ2-7; D may be TRBD2 (6 bases). The germline CDR1 and CDR2 sequences are MNHEY and SMNVEV (reference sequence). This CDR3 has 14 amino acids. Trimming removed 8 bases at V and 3 bases at J, with 17 bases between. DNA for the CDR3: TGTGCCAGCGGACGGCCGGGGGTAGTCTACGAGCAGTACTTC. As protein: CASGRPGVVYEQYF.